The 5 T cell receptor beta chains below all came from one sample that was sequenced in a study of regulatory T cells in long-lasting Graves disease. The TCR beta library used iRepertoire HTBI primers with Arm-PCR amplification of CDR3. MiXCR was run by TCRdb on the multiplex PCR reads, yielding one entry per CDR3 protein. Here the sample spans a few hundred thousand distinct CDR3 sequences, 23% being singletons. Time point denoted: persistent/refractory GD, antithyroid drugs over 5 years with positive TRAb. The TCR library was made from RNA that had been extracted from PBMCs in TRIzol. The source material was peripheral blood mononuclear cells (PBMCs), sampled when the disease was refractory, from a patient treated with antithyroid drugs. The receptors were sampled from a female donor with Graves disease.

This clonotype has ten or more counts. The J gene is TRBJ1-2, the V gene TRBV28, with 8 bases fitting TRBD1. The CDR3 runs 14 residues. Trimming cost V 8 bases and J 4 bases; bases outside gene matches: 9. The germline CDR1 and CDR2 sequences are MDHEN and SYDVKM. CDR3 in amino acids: CASRAGGTGYGYTF. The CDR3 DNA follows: TGTGCCAGCCGAGCAGGGGGCACAGGCTATGGCTACACCTTC.

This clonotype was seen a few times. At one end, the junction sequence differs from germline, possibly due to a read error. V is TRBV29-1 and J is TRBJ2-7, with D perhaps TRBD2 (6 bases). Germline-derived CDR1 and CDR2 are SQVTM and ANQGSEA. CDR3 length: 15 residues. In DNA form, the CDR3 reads TGCAGCGTCCGTCCATCCGGGACTCCTTCCTCCGAGCAGTACTTC. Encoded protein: CSVRPSGTPSSEQYF.

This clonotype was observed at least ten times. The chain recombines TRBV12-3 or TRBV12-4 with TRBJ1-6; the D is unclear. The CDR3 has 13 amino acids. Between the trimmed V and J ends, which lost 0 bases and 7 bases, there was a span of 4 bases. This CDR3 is CASSLAINSPLHF. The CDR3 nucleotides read TGTGCCAGCAGTTTAGCGATCAATTCACCCCTCCACTTT.

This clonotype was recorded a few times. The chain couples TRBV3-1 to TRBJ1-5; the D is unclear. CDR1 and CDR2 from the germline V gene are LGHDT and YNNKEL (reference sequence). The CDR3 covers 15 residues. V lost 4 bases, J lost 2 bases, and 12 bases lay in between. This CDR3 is CASSPAAWRNQPQHF. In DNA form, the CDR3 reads TGTGCCAGCAGCCCAGCCGCGTGGCGCAATCAGCCCCAGCATTTT.

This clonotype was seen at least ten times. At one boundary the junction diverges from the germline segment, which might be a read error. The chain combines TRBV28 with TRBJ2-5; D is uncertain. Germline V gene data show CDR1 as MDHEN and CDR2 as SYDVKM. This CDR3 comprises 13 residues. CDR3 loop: CASSLNVQETQYF. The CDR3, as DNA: TGTGCCAGCAGTCTCAACGTACAAGAGACTCAGTACTTC.